The present TCR beta chain was sequenced within a study of shared clonotypes between healthy human individuals. Study overall: Plates per donor: three CD4 naive, three CD4 memory, two CD8 naive, one CD8 memory. Study observations and caveats: Some naive CD4 clonotypes, around 4.9%, turned up in common across several donors.

CDR1 and CDR2 from the germline V gene are PRHDT and FYEKMQ (reference sequence). The CDR3 spans 16 residues. The V gene lost 5 bases and the J gene lost 4 bases, with 19 bases spanning the gap. Assay: immunoSEQ multiplex PCR; the TCRdb copy retains only in-frame clones and omits some. The data show fewer than 1.6 million clones, about 98.5% seen once. Worth noting for this clone: What it binds is unknown.

Sequencing was done on a sample of naive CD4+ T cells sorted from blood. Indicated subset: CD45RA+ positively selected. V and J are TRBV13 and TRBJ2-3, with D perhaps TRBD2 (6 bases). The clonotype originates from a man aged 30-40 years in good health. The CDR3 loop is CASSLKLAMSPDTQYF. CDR3 DNA sequence: TGTGCCAGCAGCCTAAAGCTAGCGATGAGCCCAGATACGCAGTATTTT.